These T cell receptor beta chains were read from a single sample in a study of OX40 agonist ivuxolimab in advanced cancers. The table came from immunoSEQ multiplex PCR; TCRdb's copy has only in-frame clones and leaves some out. Of about 110,000 clones in the sample, around 93% are singletons; the top ten hold under 0.85%. The sample consisted of CD4+ or CD8+ T cells sorted from blood, taken in a trial of the OX40 agonist ivuxolimab. The receptors were gathered from an adult with an advanced solid tumor such as melanoma, head and neck, liver or kidney cancer. Each CDR3 is given without its conserved first and last residue.

J gene | V gene | CDR3 protein
TRBJ2-4 | TRBV7-8 | ASSLGDRSKNIQY
TRBJ1-2 | TRBV29-1 | SVGGGAHGYT
TRBJ2-7 | TRBV5-1 | ASSFDPLGEQY
TRBJ2-4 | TRBV2 | ASSENPPAKNIQY
NA | TRBV7-9 | ASSLTSGSSYEQY
TRBJ2-3 | TRBV30 | AYRLWGASGTIDTQY
TRBJ1-3 | TRBV27 | ASSLSSRALNTIY
TRBJ2-5 | TRBV6-5 | ASSERSGYETQY
TRBJ2-1 | TRBV5-1 | ASSLEGQGRNEQF
TRBJ2-5 | TRBV5-1 | ASSLGASGIQETQY
TRBJ2-3 | TRBV6-1 | ASSYDGTSRDTQY
TRBJ2-3 | TRBV6-5 | ASSGERGGTQY
TRBJ2-1 | TRBV7-9 | ASVGGSQLSYNEQF
TRBJ1-1 | TRBV18 | ASSPPNRGLTEAF
TRBJ2-5 | TRBV5-4 | ASSFPGVQETQY
TRBJ1-1 | TRBV10-1 | ASTPGTGAEAF
TRBJ1-3 | TRBV18 | ASSPNEGGRNTIY
TRBJ2-5 | TRBV27 | ASSPAGKAQETQY
TRBJ2-1 | TRBV13 | ASSLIGSRYNEQF
TRBJ1-1 | TRBV11-2 | AINQGVGRKAF
TRBJ2-2 | TRBV10-3 | AISGQGVGNTGELF
TRBJ2-7 | TRBV30 | ACQTSGIVYEQY
TRBJ1-1 | TRBV10-3 | AISASGGEDTEAF
TRBJ1-2 | TRBV5-1 | ASSNGQINYGYT
TRBJ1-6 | TRBV21-1 | ASSKCANLGFNSPLH
TRBJ2-7 | TRBV28 | ASRAGGLTYEQY
TRBJ2-2 | TRBV2 | ASSGDARTGELF
TRBJ1-1 | TRBV5-1 | ASSPGAFMNTEAF
TRBJ1-4 | TRBV5-4 | ASSLDSGNEKLF
TRBJ2-7 | TRBV6-5 | ASRGSGIPPYEQY
TRBJ1-3 | TRBV19 | ASSIWRDSGNTIY
TRBJ2-7 | TRBV7-4 | ASRAPRGGEQY
TRBJ2-2 | TRBV6-1 | ASSEKGLNTGELF
TRBJ1-2 | TRBV7-8 | ASSPQTGSLSGYT
TRBJ2-7 | TRBV27 | ASSLWDRRYEQY
TRBJ1-1 | TRBV19 | ASSVHRIMNTEAF
TRBJ1-4 | TRBV5-1 | ASSPGPSGAEEKLF